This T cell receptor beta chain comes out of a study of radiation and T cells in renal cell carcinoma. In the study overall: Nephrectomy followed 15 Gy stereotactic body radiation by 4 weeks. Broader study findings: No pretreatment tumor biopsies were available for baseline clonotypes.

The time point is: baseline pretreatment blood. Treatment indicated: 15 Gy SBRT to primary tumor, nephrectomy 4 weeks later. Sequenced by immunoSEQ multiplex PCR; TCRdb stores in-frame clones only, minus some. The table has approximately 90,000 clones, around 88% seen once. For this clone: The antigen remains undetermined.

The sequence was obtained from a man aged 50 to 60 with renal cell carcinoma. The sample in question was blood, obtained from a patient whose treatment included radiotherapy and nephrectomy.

The CDR3 loop is CASSLRQGQNEKLFF. The CDR3 DNA reads as TGTGCCAGCAGTCTTCGACAGGGACAAAATGAAAAACTGTTTTTT. The chain is built from TRBV27 and TRBJ1-4; 7 bases map to TRBD1. CDR3 length: 15 residues. The V and J ends lost 5 bases and 5 bases, in that order; junction bases with no gene match: 8. Looked up from germline, CDR1 is MNHEY and CDR2 is SMNVEV (reference sequence).